A single sample is the source of the 25 T cell receptor beta chains below, sequenced in a study of control samples from healthy donors and cancer patients. Some clones are missing from TCRdb's copy, which holds only in-frame ones; the method was immunoSEQ multiplex PCR. The sample has 130,000 to 150,000 clones; more than 90% are singletons. Sequencing was performed on blood. The receptor source for this set is a man under 40 in good health.

V gene TRBV10-3 combines with J gene TRBJ1-3; the D gene is possibly TRBD1 (5 bases). V was cut by 7 bases and J by 0 bases, with 10 bases left in between. Germline CDR1 and CDR2: ENHRY and SYGVKD. The CDR3 contains 14 residues. CDR3 DNA sequence: TGTGCCATCAAACAGGATAACTCTGGAAACACCATATATTTT. It specifies CAIKQDNSGNTIYF.

This chain links TRBV29-1 with TRBJ2-7, with D tentatively TRBD2 (5 bases). Germline assignment: CDR1 SQVTM and CDR2 ANQGSEA. Trimming took off 1 base at V and 5 bases at J, with 6 bases between the two ends. The CDR3 length is 11 residues. The CDR3 nucleotides read TGCAGCGTTGAAGGAGGGAACGAGCAGTACTTC. Translation gives CSVEGGNEQYF.

The V call is TRBV19, the J call TRBJ2-1, with D unclear. The V end was cut by 4 bases, the J end by 6 bases, with 4 bases between. This CDR3 has 11 residues. CDR1 and CDR2 from the germline V gene are LNHDA and SQIVND (reference sequence). The CDR3 spells CASSTINEQFF. The DNA for the CDR3 is TGTGCCAGTAGTACGATCAATGAGCAGTTCTTC.

The chain has TRBV4-1 and TRBJ1-1; 7 nucleotides align to TRBD1. CDR1 MGHRA and CDR2 YSYEKL come from the germline V gene. V shed 4 bases, J shed 10 bases, and the junction held 9 bases outside the gene matches. The CDR3 totals 13 residues. CDR3 protein: CASSLQGGATAFF. The CDR3 region has the DNA TGCGCCAGCAGCCTCCAAGGGGGCGCGACAGCTTTCTTT.

The rearrangement uses TRBV28 and TRBJ1-2; D remains unclear. The V end lost 2 bases, the J end lost 7 bases, and 11 bases lay between the germline ends. The CDR3 covers 13 residues. Germline values: CDR1 MDHEN, CDR2 SYDVKM. The CDR3 sequence is CASSLRAGVGYTF. CDR3 DNA sequence: TGTGCCAGCAGTTTAAGGGCCGGGGTTGGCTACACCTTC.

The V call is TRBV6-5, the J call TRBJ1-6, with TRBD1 as a possible D gene (6 bases). The CDR3 sequence is 15 residues long. V was clipped by 6 bases and J by 7 bases, with 16 bases between them. Germline lookup yields CDR1 MNHEY and CDR2 SVGAGI. CDR3 DNA: TGTGCCAGCAGCCTCAGGCGGGACAACAATTCACCCCTCCACTTT. It yields the protein CASSLRRDNNSPLHF.

Written as DNA, the CDR3 is TGTGCCAGCAGTGAAGTGATGAGGGGAGAAAGGAACACTGAAGCTTTCTTT. It codes for CASSEVMRGERNTEAFF. The chain employs TRBV2 and TRBJ1-1; possible D gene TRBD1, 5 bases. The CDR3 contains 17 residues. Germline V lookup: CDR1 SNHLY, CDR2 FYNNEI. V was trimmed by 1 base and J by 1 base, leaving 16 bases between them. Using reference TRBV2 and TRBJ1-1 for the parts outside the CDR3, the full variable domain is EPEVTQTPSHQVTQMGQEVILRCVPISNHLYFYWYRQILGQKVEFLVSFYNNEISEKSEIFDDQFSVERPDGSNFTLKIRSTKLEDSAMYFCASSEVMRGERNTEAFFGQGTRLTVV.

The CDR3 DNA is TGTGCCAGCAATGGGGCGCCTAACTATGGCTACACCTTC. Its translation: CASNGAPNYGYTF. The chain couples TRBV12-3 or TRBV12-4 to TRBJ1-2; possibly TRBD1 for D (5 bases). The CDR3 spans 13 residues. V gave up 7 bases and J gave up 0 bases, with 9 bases separating them.

The genes are TRBV30 and TRBJ1-4, with D possibly being TRBD1 (6 bases). Germline CDR1 reads GTSNPN; CDR2 reads SVGIG (reference sequence). The germline V and J ends were trimmed by 1 base and 8 bases, with 11 bases remaining between them. This CDR3 comprises 13 residues. CDR3 amino acids: CAWSGEGGEKLFF. The DNA of the CDR3 is TGTGCCTGGAGTGGGGAAGGGGGAGAAAAACTGTTTTTT.

The chain joins TRBV28 to TRBJ1-6; maybe TRBD1 (5 bases). CDR3 length equals 13 residues. V gave up 3 bases and J gave up 7 bases, with 7 bases separating them. Germline CDR1 reads MDHEN; CDR2 reads SYDVKM. In DNA form, the CDR3 reads TGTGCCAGCAGTTTTCGGGGGAATTCACCCCTCCACTTT. Translated: CASSFRGNSPLHF.

The chain has TRBV7-2 and TRBJ2-7, with D tentatively TRBD1 or TRBD2 (6 bases each). CDR3 length: 15 residues. The germline V and J ends were trimmed by 4 bases and 0 bases, with 13 bases remaining between them. Germline V gives CDR1 SGHTA, CDR2 FQGNSA. In DNA form, the CDR3 reads TGTGCCAGCAGCTCGACCGGGGGCCTCTCCTACGAGCAGTACTTC. It codes for CASSSTGGLSYEQYF.

The J gene is TRBJ1-3, the V gene TRBV19; D not certain. The CDR3 sequence is 14 residues long. Trimming took off 4 bases at V and 3 bases at J, with 10 bases between the two ends. Germline V lookup: CDR1 LNHDA, CDR2 SQIVND (reference sequence). CDR3 in amino acids: CASSNLGGGNTIYF. For the CDR3, the DNA is TGTGCCAGTAGTAACCTCGGAGGTGGAAACACCATATATTTT.

CDR3 in amino acids: CAITGGLELFF. The DNA of the CDR3 is TGTGCCATCACTGGGGGTTTGGAGCTGTTTTTT. The chain combines TRBV28 with TRBJ2-2; possibly TRBD1 or TRBD2 for D (5 bases each). V gave up 10 bases and J gave up 10 bases, with 13 bases separating them. Germline assignment: CDR1 MDHEN and CDR2 SYDVKM. The CDR3 spans 11 residues.

The CDR3 coding sequence is TGTGCCAGCAGCTTAGGGGACTATGGCTACACCTTC. Its translation is CASSLGDYGYTF. This sequence joins TRBV7-9 and TRBJ1-2, with D hard to call. V was clipped by 1 base and J by 3 bases, with 3 bases between them. The length of the CDR3 is 12 residues. CDR1 and CDR2 (germline): SEHNR, FQNEAQ (reference sequence).

The chain has TRBV5-1 and TRBJ2-7, with 10 bases that match TRBD1. This CDR3 is 15 amino acids long. J gave up 2 bases and V 3 bases, and 5 bases lay outside the gene matches. Germline loops: CDR1 SGHRS, CDR2 YFSETQ. The CDR3 loop is CASSYDRGLPYEQYF. The CDR3 coding sequence is TGCGCCAGCAGCTACGACAGGGGGCTTCCCTACGAGCAGTACTTC.

The V gene is TRBV2, the J gene TRBJ2-3; D possibly uses TRBD1 or TRBD2 (5 bases each). The V gene lost 6 bases and the J gene lost 4 bases, with 11 bases spanning the gap. The CDR3 has 13 amino acids. The germline V gene encodes CDR1 SNHLY and CDR2 FYNNEI. CDR3: CASRILGADTQYF. CDR3 DNA sequence: TGTGCCAGCAGGATCCTGGGGGCAGATACGCAGTATTTT.

In DNA form, the CDR3 reads TGTGCCAGCAATGCGCGGGGCGTCTCCTACGAGCAGTACTTC. Translating it yields CASNARGVSYEQYF. The chain recombines TRBV2 with TRBJ2-7; D might be TRBD2 (6 bases). The CDR3 sequence is 14 residues long. Germline V gene lookup returns CDR1 SNHLY and CDR2 FYNNEI. Between the trimmed V and J ends, which lost 7 bases and 0 bases, there was a span of 13 bases. Full variable domain (rest looked up from reference TRBV2 and TRBJ2-7): EPEVTQTPSHQVTQMGQEVILRCVPISNHLYFYWYRQILGQKVEFLVSFYNNEISEKSEIFDDQFSVERPDGSNFTLKIRSTKLEDSAMYFCASNARGVSYEQYFGPGTRLTVT.

This rearrangement joins TRBV27 to TRBJ1-5; D might be TRBD1 (5 bases). Germline V gene lookup returns CDR1 MNHEY and CDR2 SMNVEV (reference sequence). V was clipped by 5 bases and J by 4 bases, with 9 bases between them. The CDR3 length is 13 residues. The CDR3 loop is CASSGTLNQPQHF. The DNA for the CDR3 is TGTGCCAGCAGTGGGACTTTGAATCAGCCCCAGCATTTT.

The chain carries TRBV4-1 and TRBJ2-3, with D perhaps TRBD1 (6 bases). The CDR3 length is 18 residues. CDR1 and CDR2 (germline): MGHRA, YSYEKL. Between the trimmed V and J ends, which lost 4 bases and 6 bases, there was a span of 26 bases. The CDR3, as DNA: TGCGCCAGCAGCCGCGGTGGAAGGTCAACCCAGGGGCGGGATACGCAGTATTTT. As protein: CASSRGGRSTQGRDTQYF.

The chain is built from TRBV15 and TRBJ2-7; D unresolved. Germline values: CDR1 LNHNV, CDR2 YYDKDF (reference sequence). V dropped 1 base and J dropped 0 bases, with 13 bases sitting between them. The CDR3 length is 16 residues. In DNA form, the CDR3 reads TGTGCCACCAGCAGAGGTGGCGCGAGAAGCTCCTACGAGCAGTACTTC. It specifies CATSRGGARSSYEQYF. The whole variable domain, filled in from reference TRBV15 and TRBJ2-7, reads DAMVIQNPRYQVTQFGKPVTLSCSQTLNHNVMYWYQQKSSQAPKLLFHYYDKDFNNEADTPDNFQSRRPNTSFCFLDIRSPGLGDTAMYLCATSRGGARSSYEQYFGPGTRLTVT.

The chain joins TRBV11-2 to TRBJ2-4; 7 bases fit TRBD2. The CDR3 extends over 15 amino acids. Looked up from germline, CDR1 is SGHAT and CDR2 is FQNNGV. After removal of 5 bases from V and 5 bases from J, the junction contained 9 bases not matched to a gene. The CDR3 reads CASSPGAGYQNIQYF. The CDR3 nucleotides read TGTGCCAGCAGCCCCGGAGCGGGATACCAAAACATTCAGTACTTC.

This clone was detected once. The rearrangement joins TRBV9 to TRBJ2-3; D remains unclear. Trimming took 3 bases from V and 6 from J, leaving 11 bases between them. Looked up from germline, CDR1 is SGDLS and CDR2 is YYNGEE. CDR3 length: 13 amino acids. The DNA of the CDR3 is TGTGCCAGCAGCGCAGCTCGTTGGGATACGCAGTATTTT. The encoded protein is CASSAARWDTQYF. Full variable domain (rest looked up from reference TRBV9 and TRBJ2-3): DSGVTQTPKHLITATGQRVTLRCSPRSGDLSVYWYQQSLDQGLQFLIQYYNGEERAKGNILERFSAQQFPDLHSELNLSSLELGDSALYFCASSAARWDTQYFGPGTRLTVL.

This chain joins TRBV19 and TRBJ2-1; D call uncertain. Germline lookup yields CDR1 LNHDA and CDR2 SQIVND (reference sequence). The V and J ends lost 3 bases and 7 bases respectively, with 10 bases between them. The CDR3 is 13 residues long. The CDR3 protein is CASSITTANEQFF. In DNA, the CDR3 is TGTGCCAGTAGTATTACGACGGCTAATGAGCAGTTCTTC.

The rearrangement links TRBV6-5 to TRBJ2-7; possible D gene TRBD1, 6 bases. With 4 bases removed from V and 3 bases from J, the gap between germline ends came to 16 bases. Germline-derived CDR1 and CDR2 are MNHEY and SVGAGI. CDR3 length equals 15 residues. This CDR3 is CASSSSPQGFYEQYF. The CDR3 DNA is TGTGCCAGCAGTTCTTCCCCCCAGGGGTTCTACGAGCAGTACTTC.

This chain connects TRBV10-1 to TRBJ1-6, with a weak D call TRBD1 (5 bases). Germline CDR1 is WNHNN and CDR2 is SYGVQD (reference sequence). The CDR3 extends over 14 amino acids. V was cut by 3 bases and J by 7 bases, with 10 bases left in between. CDR3 in DNA: TGCGCCAGCAGTGAACAGGTTTCCAATTCACCCCTCCACTTT. It yields the protein CASSEQVSNSPLHF.